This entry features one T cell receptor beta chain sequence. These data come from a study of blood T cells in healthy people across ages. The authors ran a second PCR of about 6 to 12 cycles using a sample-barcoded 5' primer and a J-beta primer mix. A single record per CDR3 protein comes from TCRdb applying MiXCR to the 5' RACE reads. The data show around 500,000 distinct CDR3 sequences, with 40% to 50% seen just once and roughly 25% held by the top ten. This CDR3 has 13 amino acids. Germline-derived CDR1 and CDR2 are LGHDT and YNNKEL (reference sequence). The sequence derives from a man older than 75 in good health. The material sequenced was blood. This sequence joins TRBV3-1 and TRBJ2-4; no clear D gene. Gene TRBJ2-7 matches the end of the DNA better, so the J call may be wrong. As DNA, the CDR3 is TGTGCCAGCAGCCAATACGGAACCCCCGAGCAGTACTTC. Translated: CASSQYGTPEQYF.